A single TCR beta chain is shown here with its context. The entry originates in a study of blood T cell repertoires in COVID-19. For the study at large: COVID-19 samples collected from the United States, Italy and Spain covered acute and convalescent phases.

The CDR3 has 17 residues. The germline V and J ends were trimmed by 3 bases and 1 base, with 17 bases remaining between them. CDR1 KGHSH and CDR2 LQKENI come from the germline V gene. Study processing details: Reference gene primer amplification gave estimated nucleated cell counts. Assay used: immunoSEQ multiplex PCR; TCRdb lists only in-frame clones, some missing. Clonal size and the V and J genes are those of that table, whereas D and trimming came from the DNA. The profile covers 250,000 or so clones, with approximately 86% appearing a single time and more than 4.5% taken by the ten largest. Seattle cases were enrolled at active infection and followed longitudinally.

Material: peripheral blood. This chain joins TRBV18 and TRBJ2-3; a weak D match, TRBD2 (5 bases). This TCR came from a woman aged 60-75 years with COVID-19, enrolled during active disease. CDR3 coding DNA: TGTGCCAGCTCACCTGTCTTTAGCGAGATTCGCACAGATACGCAGTATTTT. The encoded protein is CASSPVFSEIRTDTQYF.